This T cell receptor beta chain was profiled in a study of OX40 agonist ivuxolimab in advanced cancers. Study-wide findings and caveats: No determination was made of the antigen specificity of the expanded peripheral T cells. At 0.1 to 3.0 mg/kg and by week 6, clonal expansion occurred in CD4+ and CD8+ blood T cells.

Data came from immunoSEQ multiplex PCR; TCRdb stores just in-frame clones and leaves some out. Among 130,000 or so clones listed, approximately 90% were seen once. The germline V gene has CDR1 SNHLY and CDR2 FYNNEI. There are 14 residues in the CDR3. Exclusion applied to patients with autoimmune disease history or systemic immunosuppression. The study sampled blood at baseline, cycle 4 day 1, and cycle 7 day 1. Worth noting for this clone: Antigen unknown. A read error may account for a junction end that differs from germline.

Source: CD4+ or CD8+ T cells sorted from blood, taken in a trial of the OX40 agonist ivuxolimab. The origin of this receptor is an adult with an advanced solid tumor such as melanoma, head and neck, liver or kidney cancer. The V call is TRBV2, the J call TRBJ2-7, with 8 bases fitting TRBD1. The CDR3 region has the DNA TGTGCCAGCAGTACGGACAGGGCCTCCTTCGAGCAGTACTTC. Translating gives CASSTDRASFEQYF. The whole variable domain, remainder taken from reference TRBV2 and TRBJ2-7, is EPEVTQTPSHQVTQMGQEVILRCVPISNHLYFYWYRQILGQKVEFLVSFYNNEISEKSEIFDDQFSVERPDGSNFTLKIRSTKLEDSAMYFCASSTDRASFEQYFGPGTRLTVT.